These 7 T cell receptor beta chains came from one sample sequenced in a study of T cells in Graves' hyperthyroidism and ophthalmopathy. What was amplified from RNA transcripts were TCR beta CDR3 regions. TCR CDR3 regions were first amplified by RT-PCR with HTBI primers. TCRdb independently ran MiXCR on the multiplex PCR reads; one entry per CDR3 protein. The sample has approximately 700,000 distinct CDR3 sequences, 16% seen once. Material for sequencing was blood. These receptor sequences come from a man aged 18 to 29 with Graves' hyperthyroidism.

The V and J genes are TRBV9 and TRBJ2-4; the match to TRBD2 covers 7 bases. The CDR3 extends over 17 amino acids. Losses at the gene ends were 0 bases for V and 7 bases for J; bases not matched to a gene: 13. Germline lookup yields CDR1 SGDLS and CDR2 YYNGEE. The CDR3 spells CASSVGGLGGEWNIQYF. DNA for the CDR3: TGTGCCAGCAGCGTAGGGGGCCTGGGGGGGGAGTGGAACATTCAGTACTTC.

This clonotype was detected a few times. The V gene is TRBV4-3, the J gene TRBJ1-2; the D is unclear. Trimming shortened V by 0 bases and J by 0 bases, and 8 bases separated the two germline ends. The germline gives CDR1 LGHNA, CDR2 YSLEER. The CDR3 consists of 15 residues. The CDR3 loop is CASSQEYSPNYGYTF. CDR3 DNA sequence: TGCGCCAGCAGCCAAGAATACAGCCCTAACTATGGCTACACCTTC.

There are many counts of this clonotype. This chain links TRBV6-1 with TRBJ2-7; D is undetermined. The CDR3 sequence is 14 residues long. Germline assignment: CDR1 MNHNS and CDR2 SASEGT. V was cut by 2 bases and J by 9 bases, with 17 bases left in between. The CDR3 DNA follows: TGTGCCAGCAGTGAATACTTAAAGAATCGGTGGCAGTACTTC. Protein sequence: CASSEYLKNRWQYF.

Remarks on this clonotype: The junction departs from germline at one end; a sequencing error may be responsible. The chain links TRBV7-2 to TRBJ2-1; 8 nucleotides line up with TRBD1. The CDR3 length is 14 residues. From germline, CDR1 is SGHTA and CDR2 FQGNSA. The CDR3 sequence is CASSPRTGYSEQFF. The CDR3 nucleotides read TGTGCCAGCAGCCCTAGGACAGGGTACAGTGAGCAGTTCTTC.

In this sample, this clonotype turned up many times. This chain joins TRBV6-2 or TRBV6-3 and TRBJ2-1; D may match TRBD1 or TRBD2 (5 bases each). This CDR3 contains 14 residues. Trimming shortened V by 6 bases and J by 5 bases, and 14 bases separated the two germline ends. Germline V gene sequence: CDR1 MNHEY, CDR2 SVGEGT. CDR3 sequence: CASRAPGTNNEQFF. In DNA form, the CDR3 reads TGTGCCAGCAGAGCCCCCGGGACGAACAATGAGCAGTTCTTC.

J is TRBJ2-3 and V is TRBV7-9, with D tentatively TRBD1 (5 bases). V lost 5 bases and J lost 5, with 14 bases in between. The CDR3 has 14 amino acids. Germline loops: CDR1 SEHNR, CDR2 FQNEAQ (reference sequence). For the CDR3, the DNA is TGTGCCAGCAGCCCTAGGACAACCCAAGATACGCAGTATTTT. Translated: CASSPRTTQDTQYF. Filled out from reference TRBV7-9 and TRBJ2-3, the complete variable domain reads DTGVSQNPRHKITKRGQNVTFRCDPISEHNRLYWYRQTLGQGPEFLTYFQNEAQLEKSRLLSDRFSAERPKGSFSTLEIQRTEQGDSAMYLCASSPRTTQDTQYFGPGTRLTVL.

This rearrangement joins TRBV20-1 to TRBJ2-7, with TRBD2 identical over 8 bases. CDR1 is DFQATT and CDR2 is SNEGSKA in the germline V gene (reference sequence). The CDR3 is 15 amino acids. V shed 6 bases and J 2 bases; nucleotides not matched to a gene: 12. The CDR3 DNA reads TGCAGTGCGGAGAAACCCCTAGCGGGTGCCTACGAGCAGTACTTC. This sequence encodes CSAEKPLAGAYEQYF.